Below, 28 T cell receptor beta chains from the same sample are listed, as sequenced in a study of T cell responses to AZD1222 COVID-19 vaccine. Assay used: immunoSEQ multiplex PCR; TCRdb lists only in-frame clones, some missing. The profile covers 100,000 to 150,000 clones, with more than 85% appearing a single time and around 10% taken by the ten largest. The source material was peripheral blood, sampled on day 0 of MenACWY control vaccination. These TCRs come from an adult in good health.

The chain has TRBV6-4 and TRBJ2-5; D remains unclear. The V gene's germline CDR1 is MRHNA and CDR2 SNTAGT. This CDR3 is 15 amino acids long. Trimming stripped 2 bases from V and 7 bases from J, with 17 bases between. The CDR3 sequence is CASSDVSSGFGTQYF. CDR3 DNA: TGTGCCAGCAGTGACGTTAGTTCGGGTTTTGGGACCCAGTACTTC.

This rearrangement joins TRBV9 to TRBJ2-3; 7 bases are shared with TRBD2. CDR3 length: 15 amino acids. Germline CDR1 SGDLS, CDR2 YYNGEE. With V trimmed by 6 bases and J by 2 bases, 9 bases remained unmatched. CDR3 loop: CASNGEGGYTDTQYF. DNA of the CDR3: TGTGCCAGCAACGGGGAGGGAGGCTACACAGATACGCAGTATTTT. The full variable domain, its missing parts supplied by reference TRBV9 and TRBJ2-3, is DSGVTQTPKHLITATGQRVTLRCSPRSGDLSVYWYQQSLDQGLQFLIQYYNGEERAKGNILERFSAQQFPDLHSELNLSSLELGDSALYFCASNGEGGYTDTQYFGPGTRLTVL.

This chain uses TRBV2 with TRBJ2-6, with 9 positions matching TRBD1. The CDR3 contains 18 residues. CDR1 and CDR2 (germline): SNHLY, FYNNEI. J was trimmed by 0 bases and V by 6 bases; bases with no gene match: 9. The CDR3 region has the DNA TGTGCCAGCAGCTACCGGGACAGGGATATCTCTGGGGCCAACGTCCTGACTTTC. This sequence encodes CASSYRDRDISGANVLTF.

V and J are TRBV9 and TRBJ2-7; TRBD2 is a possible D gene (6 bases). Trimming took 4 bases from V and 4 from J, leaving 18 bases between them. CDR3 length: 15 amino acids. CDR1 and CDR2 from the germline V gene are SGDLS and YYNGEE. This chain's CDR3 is CASSLRDSSSYEQYF. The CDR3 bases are TGTGCCAGCAGCTTGAGGGACTCGAGCTCTTACGAGCAGTACTTC.

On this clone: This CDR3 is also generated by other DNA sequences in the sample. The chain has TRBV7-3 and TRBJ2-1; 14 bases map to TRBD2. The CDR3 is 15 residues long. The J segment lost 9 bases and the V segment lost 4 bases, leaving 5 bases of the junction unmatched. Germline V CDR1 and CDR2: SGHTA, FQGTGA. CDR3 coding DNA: TGTGCCAGCAGCTCCGGGACTAGCGGGAGCAGTGAGCAGTTCTTC. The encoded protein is CASSSGTSGSSEQFF.

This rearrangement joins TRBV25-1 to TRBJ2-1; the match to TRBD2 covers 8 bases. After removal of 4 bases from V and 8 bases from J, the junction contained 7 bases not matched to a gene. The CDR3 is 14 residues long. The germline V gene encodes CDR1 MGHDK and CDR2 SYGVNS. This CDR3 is CASSARGDIDEQFF. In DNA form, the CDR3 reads TGTGCCAGCAGTGCGCGGGGGGATATCGATGAGCAGTTCTTC.

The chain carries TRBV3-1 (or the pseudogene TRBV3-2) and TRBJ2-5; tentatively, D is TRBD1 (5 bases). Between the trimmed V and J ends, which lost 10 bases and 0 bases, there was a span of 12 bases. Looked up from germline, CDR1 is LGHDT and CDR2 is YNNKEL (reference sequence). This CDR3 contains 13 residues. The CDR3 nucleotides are TGTGCCACGTTAGACAGTTACCAAGAGACCCAGTACTTC. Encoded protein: CATLDSYQETQYF.

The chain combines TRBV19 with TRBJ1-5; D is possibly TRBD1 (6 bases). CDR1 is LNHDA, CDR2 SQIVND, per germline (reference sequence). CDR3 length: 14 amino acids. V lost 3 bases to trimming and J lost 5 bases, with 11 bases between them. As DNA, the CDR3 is TGTGCCAGTAGTATCACAGGGAGTTATCAGCCCCAGCATTTT. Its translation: CASSITGSYQPQHF.

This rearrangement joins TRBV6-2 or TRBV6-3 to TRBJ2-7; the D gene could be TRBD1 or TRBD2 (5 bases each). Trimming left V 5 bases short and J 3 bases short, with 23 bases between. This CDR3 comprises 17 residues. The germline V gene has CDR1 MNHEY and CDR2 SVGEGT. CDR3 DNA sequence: TGTGCCAGCAGTATCTTTTGGGCCGGGGCAGAAGTCTACGAGCAGTACTTC. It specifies CASSIFWAGAEVYEQYF.

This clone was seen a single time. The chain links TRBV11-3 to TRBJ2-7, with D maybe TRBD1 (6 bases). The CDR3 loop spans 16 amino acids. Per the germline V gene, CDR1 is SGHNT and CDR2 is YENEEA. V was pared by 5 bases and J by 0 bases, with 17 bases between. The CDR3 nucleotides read TGTGCCAGCAGCCTCTATGGGGGCGCAAGCTCCTACGAGCAGTACTTC. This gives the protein CASSLYGGASSYEQYF.

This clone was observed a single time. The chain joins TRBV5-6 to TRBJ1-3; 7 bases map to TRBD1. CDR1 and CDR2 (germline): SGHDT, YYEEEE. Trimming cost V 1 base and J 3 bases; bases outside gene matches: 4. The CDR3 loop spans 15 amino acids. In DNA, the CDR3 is TGTGCCAGCAGCTTGCTCCAGGGGGTTGGAAACACCATATATTTT. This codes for CASSLLQGVGNTIYF.

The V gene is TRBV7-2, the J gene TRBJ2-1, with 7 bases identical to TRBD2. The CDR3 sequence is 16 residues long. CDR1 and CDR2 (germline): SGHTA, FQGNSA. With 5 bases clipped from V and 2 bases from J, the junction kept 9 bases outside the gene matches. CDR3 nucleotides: TGTGCCAGCAGCCCAGCCCTAGCGGCCCCCTACAATGAGCAGTTCTTC. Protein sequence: CASSPALAAPYNEQFF.

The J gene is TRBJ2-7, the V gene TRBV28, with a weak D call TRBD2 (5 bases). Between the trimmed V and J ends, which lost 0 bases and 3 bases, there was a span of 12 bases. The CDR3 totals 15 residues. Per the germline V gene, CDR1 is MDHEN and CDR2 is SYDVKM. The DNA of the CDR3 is TGTGCCAGCAGTTTATGGTCCGGGATAGTCTACGAGCAGTACTTC. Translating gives CASSLWSGIVYEQYF.

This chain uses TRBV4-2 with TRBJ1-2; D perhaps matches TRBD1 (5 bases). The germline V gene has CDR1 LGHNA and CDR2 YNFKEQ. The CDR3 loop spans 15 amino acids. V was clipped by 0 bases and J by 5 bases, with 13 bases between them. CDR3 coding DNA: TGTGCCAGCAGCCAAGAGGGCCAGGGAAGGTATGGCTACACCTTC. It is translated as CASSQEGQGRYGYTF.

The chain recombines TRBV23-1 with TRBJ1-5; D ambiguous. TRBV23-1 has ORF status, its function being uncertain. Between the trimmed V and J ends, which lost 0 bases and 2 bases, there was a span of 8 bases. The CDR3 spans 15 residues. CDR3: CASSQSRRCNQPQHF. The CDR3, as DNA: TGCGCCAGCAGTCAATCGAGGCGGTGCAATCAGCCCCAGCATTTT.

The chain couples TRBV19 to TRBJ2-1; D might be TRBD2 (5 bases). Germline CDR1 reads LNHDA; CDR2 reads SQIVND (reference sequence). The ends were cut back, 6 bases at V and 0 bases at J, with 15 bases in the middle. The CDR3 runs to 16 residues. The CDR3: CASSFTRMGSYNEQFF. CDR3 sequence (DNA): TGTGCCAGTAGCTTCACTAGAATGGGCTCCTACAATGAGCAGTTCTTC.

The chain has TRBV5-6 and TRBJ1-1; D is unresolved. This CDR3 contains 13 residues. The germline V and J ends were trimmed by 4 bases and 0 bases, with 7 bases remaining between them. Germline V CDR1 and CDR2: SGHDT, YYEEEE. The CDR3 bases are TGTGCCAGCAGCCAAAGCTTGAACACTGAAGCTTTCTTT. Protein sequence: CASSQSLNTEAFF.

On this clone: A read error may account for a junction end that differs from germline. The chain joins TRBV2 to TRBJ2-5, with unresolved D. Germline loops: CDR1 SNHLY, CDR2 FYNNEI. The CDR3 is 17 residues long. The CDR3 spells CASSEEGWAWDQETQYF. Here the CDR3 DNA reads TGTGCCAGCAGCGAAGAAGGGTGGGCTTGGGACCAAGAGACCCAGTACTTC.

CDR3 sequence (DNA): TGTGCCAGCAGTGCCGGGACTAGCGGGACCGGGTCGGGCTACGAGCAGTACTTC. It translates to CASSAGTSGTGSGYEQYF. The chain carries TRBV6-1 and TRBJ2-7; TRBD2 matches at 13 bases. V dropped 4 bases and J dropped 3; count of bases not matched to a gene: 12. This CDR3 has 18 amino acids. CDR1 MNHNS and CDR2 SASEGT come from the germline V gene.

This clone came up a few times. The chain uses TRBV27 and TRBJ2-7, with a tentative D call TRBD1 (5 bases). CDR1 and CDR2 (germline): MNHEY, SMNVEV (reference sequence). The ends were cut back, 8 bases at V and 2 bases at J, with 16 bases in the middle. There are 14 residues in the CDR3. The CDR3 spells CASGPGREPYEQYF. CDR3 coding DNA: TGTGCCAGCGGACCGGGCAGGGAACCCTACGAGCAGTACTTC.

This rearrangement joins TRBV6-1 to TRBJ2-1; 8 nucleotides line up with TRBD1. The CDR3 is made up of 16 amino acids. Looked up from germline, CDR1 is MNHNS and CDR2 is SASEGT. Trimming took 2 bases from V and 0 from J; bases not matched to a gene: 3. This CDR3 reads CASSEQGAFSYNEQFF. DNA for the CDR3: TGTGCCAGCAGTGAACAGGGGGCTTTCTCCTACAATGAGCAGTTCTTC.

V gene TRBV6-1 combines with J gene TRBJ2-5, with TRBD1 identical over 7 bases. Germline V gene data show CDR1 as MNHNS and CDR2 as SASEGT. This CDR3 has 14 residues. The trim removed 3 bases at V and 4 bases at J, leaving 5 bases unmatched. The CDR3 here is CASSDNRGRETQYF. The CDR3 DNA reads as TGTGCCAGCAGTGATAACAGGGGACGAGAGACCCAGTACTTC.

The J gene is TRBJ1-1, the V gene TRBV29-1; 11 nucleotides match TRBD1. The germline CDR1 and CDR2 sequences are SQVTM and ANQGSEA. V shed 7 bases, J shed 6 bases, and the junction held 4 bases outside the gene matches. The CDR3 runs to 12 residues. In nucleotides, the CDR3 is TGCAGCGGGGACAGGGGGAGCTCTGAAGCTTTCTTT. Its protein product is CSGDRGSSEAFF.

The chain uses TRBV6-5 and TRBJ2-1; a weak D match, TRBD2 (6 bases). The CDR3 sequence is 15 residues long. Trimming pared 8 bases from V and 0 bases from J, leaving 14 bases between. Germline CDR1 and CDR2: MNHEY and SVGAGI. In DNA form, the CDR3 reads TGTGCCAGCGGGGGAGTAGCGGACTCCTACAATGAGCAGTTCTTC. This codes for CASGGVADSYNEQFF.

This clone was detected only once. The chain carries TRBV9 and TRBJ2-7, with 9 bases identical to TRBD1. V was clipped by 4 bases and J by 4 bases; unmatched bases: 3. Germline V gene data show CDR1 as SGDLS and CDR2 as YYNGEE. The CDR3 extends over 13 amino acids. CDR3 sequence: CASSRQGGYEQYF. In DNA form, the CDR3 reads TGTGCCAGCAGCCGACAGGGGGGGTACGAGCAGTACTTC. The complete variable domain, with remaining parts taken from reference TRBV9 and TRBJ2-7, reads DSGVTQTPKHLITATGQRVTLRCSPRSGDLSVYWYQQSLDQGLQFLIQYYNGEERAKGNILERFSAQQFPDLHSELNLSSLELGDSALYFCASSRQGGYEQYFGPGTRLTVT.

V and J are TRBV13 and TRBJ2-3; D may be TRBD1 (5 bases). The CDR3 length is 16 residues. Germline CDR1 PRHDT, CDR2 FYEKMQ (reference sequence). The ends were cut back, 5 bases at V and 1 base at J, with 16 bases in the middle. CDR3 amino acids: CASSPPLGPGTDTQYF. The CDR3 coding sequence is TGTGCCAGCAGCCCCCCTTTGGGGCCTGGCACAGATACGCAGTATTTT.

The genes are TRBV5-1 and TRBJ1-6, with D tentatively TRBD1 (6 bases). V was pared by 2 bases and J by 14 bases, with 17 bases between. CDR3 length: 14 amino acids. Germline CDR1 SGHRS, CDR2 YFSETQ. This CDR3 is CASSFGAGDVSLHF. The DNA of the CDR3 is TGCGCCAGCAGCTTCGGGGCAGGGGATGTATCCCTCCACTTT.

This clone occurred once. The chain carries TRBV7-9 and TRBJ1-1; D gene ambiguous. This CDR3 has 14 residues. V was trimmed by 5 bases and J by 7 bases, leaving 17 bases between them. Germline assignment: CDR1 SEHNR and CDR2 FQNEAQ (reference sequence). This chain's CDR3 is CASSPKKRNYEAFF. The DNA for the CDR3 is TGTGCCAGCAGCCCGAAGAAACGCAACTATGAAGCTTTCTTT.